This T cell receptor (beta chain) was obtained from a study of CD8+CD57+ T cells in acquired aplastic anemia (dated by TCRdb to about 2018). Concerning the study at large: A mean of about 3.2 ug of DNA, ranging from about 0.2 to 27.4 ug, was extracted from sorted CD4+ and CD8+ cells. Mean read counts for healthy donor samples were 8.5 million to 10.8 million for CD4+ cells and roughly 12 million for CD8+ cells.

Profiling of TCR beta VDJ combinations and CDR3 sequences used genomic DNA as the template. An Illumina HiSeq 2000 was used for TCR repertoire sequencing. In the source study's methods: Repertoire assessment relied on Simpson's diversity index, CDR3 size and DJ length profiles, and TRBV/TRBJ rearrangement plots. The most abundant DNA sequence in the deep sequencing data was taken as the immunodominant clone. CDR3 amino acid sequences were checked for sharing between subjects and were compared against published repertoires and the VDJdb database. The raw public data were reprocessed by TCRdb itself: fastp quality trimming at Q25, MiXCR clonotype calling, in-frame beta chains only. Rows are unified per CDR3 protein, each entry keeping the most common DNA and genes. These V and J calls derive from TCRdb rather than the authors' analysis. This sample holds 200,000 to 250,000 distinct CDR3 sequences; 34% were observed only once. Together, the top ten hold 0.95% to 1.3% of the sample.

The sample holds many counts of this clonotype. What this receptor recognizes is not known. Base-call qualities are not available, and no considerably larger clone is one nucleotide away. In this study, sorted CD4+ and CD8+ T cells from the blood of healthy subjects and of severe aplastic anemia patients had their TCR repertoires deep-sequenced. Ficoll-Paque density gradient centrifugation was used to isolate peripheral blood mononuclear cells. Before DNA extraction, CD4+ and CD8+ T cells were sorted by FACS or by magnetic beads. V drops 4 bases and J drops 8 bases, leaving 14 bases in between. Reading from cysteine to phenylalanine, the CDR3 counts 13 amino acids. The CDR3 DNA has 39 bases and is translated from base 1. The germline V gene gives CDR1 as SNHLY and CDR2 as FYNNEI. Beyond this particular receptor, the publication reports: About 30 CD8+ CDR3 sequences were found in both patients and controls but appeared to be highly expressed in patients and within the immunodominant clones of the patients. Patients and healthy controls showed no significant difference in CD8+ Simpson's diversity (P=0.060).

The V and J segments used are TRBV2 and TRBJ1-2; TRBD1 might be the D gene, on 5 matching bases. This receptor was obtained from a human donor in good health, serving as a control. Sequencing used sorted CD4+, CD8+, or CD8+CD57+ T cells (not recorded which) from PBMCs. The nucleotide sequence is given as TGTGCCAGCAGTGGCGGGACGGGGCGCGGCTACACCTTC. Protein translation: CASSGGTGRGYTF.